Listed here are 8 T cell receptor beta chains from one sample, sequenced in a study of blood T cell repertoires in COVID-19 (TCRdb year 2020). Library preparation employed the immunoSEQ multiplex PCR assay. TCRdb provides this immuneACCESS table in a form limited to in-frame rearrangements. Some clones are lacking; in checked studies, under half of them reflect an unresolved V gene, and why the rest are absent is not known. The sample has about 190,000 clones on record, roughly 80% of them singletons. The ten top clones hold roughly 12% of the sample. Sequencing input: peripheral blood. These receptors came from a middle-aged man who had recovered from COVID-19.

The rearrangement uses TRBV27 and TRBJ2-1; 9 bases agree with TRBD2. The CDR3 contains 15 residues. Per the germline V gene, CDR1 is MNHEY and CDR2 is SMNVEV (reference sequence). Germline trimming cut 7 bases from V and 9 bases from J; bases unmatched to any gene: 13. In nucleotides, the CDR3 is TGTGCCAGCACTCCCTTAGCGGGAGTGCATGCTGAGCAGTTCTTC. Its translation: CASTPLAGVHAEQFF.

The rearrangement joins TRBV4-1 to TRBJ2-1, with 14 bases fitting TRBD2. Germline CDR1 is MGHRA and CDR2 is YSYEKL. The CDR3 is 15 amino acids. V was pared by 5 bases and J by 8 bases, with 5 bases of the junction left unmatched. The CDR3 DNA reads TGCGCCAGCAGCGGGACTAGCGGGAGATCCTATGAGCAGTTCTTC. It is translated as CASSGTSGRSYEQFF.

The table lists this clone with a count of one. The chain is built from TRBV28 and TRBJ1-6, with D possibly being TRBD1 (6 bases). Germline loops: CDR1 MDHEN, CDR2 SYDVKM. This CDR3 comprises 16 residues. V lost 6 bases and J 5 bases, leaving 17 bases between the germline ends. CDR3 loop: CASSSNWGQDNSPLHF. The DNA of the CDR3 is TGTGCCAGCAGCTCCAACTGGGGACAAGATAATTCACCCCTCCACTTT.

The chain combines TRBV11-3 with TRBJ2-7, with 12 bases fitting TRBD2. CDR1 and CDR2 (germline): SGHNT, YENEEA. Germline trimming cut 1 base from V and 5 bases from J; bases unmatched to any gene: 3. The CDR3 contains 15 residues. CDR3 loop: CASSLGTSGMDEQYF. In DNA, the CDR3 is TGTGCCAGCAGCTTAGGGACTAGCGGGATGGACGAGCAGTACTTC.

The chain is built from TRBV21-1 and TRBJ2-1; the table's D call, TRBD2, has no DNA check behind it. TRBV21-1 is designated a pseudogene. The CDR3 is 20 residues long. Here the CDR3 reads CASSKRGSQGLTRIYNEQFF. For the CDR3, the DNA is TGTGCCAGCAGCAAACGGGGAAGTCAAGGACTCACCCGGATTTACAATGAGCAGTTCTTC.

This clone has just a few counts. This rearrangement joins TRBV4-3 to TRBJ1-3; maybe TRBD1 (6 bases). CDR3 length: 16 amino acids. V gave up 1 base and J gave up 2 bases, with 12 bases separating them. Germline CDR1 is LGHNA and CDR2 is YSLEER. This CDR3 reads CASSQGQQGAGNTIYF. DNA of the CDR3: TGCGCCAGCAGCCAAGGTCAACAGGGAGCTGGAAACACCATATATTTT.

The chain joins TRBV2 to TRBJ2-2, with D possibly TRBD2 on 6 matching bases. This CDR3 region has 16 residues. Germline loops: CDR1 SNHLY, CDR2 FYNNEI. With 6 bases removed from V and 1 base from J, the gap between germline ends came to 15 bases. The CDR3 DNA sequence: TGTGCCAGCAGGGATAGCGGAATCTTGAACACCGGGGAGCTGTTTTTT. This sequence encodes CASRDSGILNTGELFF.

The V call is TRBV9, the J call TRBJ1-1; D ambiguous. This CDR3 contains 13 residues. V dropped 3 bases and J dropped 0 bases, with 6 bases sitting between them. CDR1 and CDR2 (germline): SGDLS, YYNGEE. The CDR3: CASSGGMNTEAFF. DNA of the CDR3: TGTGCCAGCAGCGGAGGGATGAACACTGAAGCTTTCTTT. The full variable domain, in which reference TRBV9 and TRBJ1-1 provide the parts outside the CDR3, is DSGVTQTPKHLITATGQRVTLRCSPRSGDLSVYWYQQSLDQGLQFLIQYYNGEERAKGNILERFSAQQFPDLHSELNLSSLELGDSALYFCASSGGMNTEAFFGQGTRLTVV.